This passage covers 28 T cell receptor beta chains from one sample sequenced in a study of T cell responses to AZD1222 COVID-19 vaccine. Repertoires were generated with immunoSEQ multiplex PCR, while TCRdb's copy carries only in-frame clones and drops some. The table includes about 150,000 clones, roughly 89% detected once. Source: peripheral blood, taken on day 0 of AZD1222 vaccination. The receptors were gathered from an adult in good health.

This chain connects TRBV19 to TRBJ1-2, with D perhaps matching TRBD1 (5 bases). CDR3 length equals 16 residues. V gave up 5 bases and J gave up 4 bases, with 20 bases separating them. Per the germline V gene, CDR1 is LNHDA and CDR2 is SQIVND (reference sequence). The CDR3 loop is CASSEGPGRRIYGYTF. CDR3 nucleotide sequence: TGTGCCAGTAGTGAGGGACCGGGACGGCGGATCTATGGCTACACCTTC.

This clone was found once. This chain connects TRBV6-5 to TRBJ2-7, with D hard to call. V was cut by 6 bases and J by 3 bases, with 3 bases left in between. CDR1 MNHEY and CDR2 SVGAGI come from the germline V gene. The CDR3 covers 10 residues. Written as DNA, the CDR3 is TGTGCCAGCAGGGACTACGAGCAGTACTTC. As protein: CASRDYEQYF.

The chain uses TRBV20-1 and TRBJ2-7; D not resolved. This CDR3 is 11 amino acids long. CDR1 DFQATT and CDR2 SNEGSKA come from the germline V gene (reference sequence). Trimming took 7 bases from V and 2 from J, leaving 9 bases between them. CDR3 coding DNA: TGCAGTGTCCATAAGACCTACGAGCAGTACTTC. This gives the protein CSVHKTYEQYF.

A remark on this clone: The junction differs from germline at one of its ends, possibly a read error. The chain couples TRBV27 to TRBJ1-4, with a tentative D call TRBD1 (6 bases). Germline CDR1 MNHEY, CDR2 SMNVEV (reference sequence). This CDR3 spans 18 amino acids. The CDR3 region is CASTPLGGQGSSNEKLFF. CDR3 coding DNA: TGTGCCAGCACCCCACTCGGGGGACAAGGAAGTTCTAACGAAAAACTGTTTTTT.

This clone has only a few counts. The chain combines TRBV7-8 with TRBJ2-5; tentatively, D is TRBD1 (6 bases). Trimming took off 5 bases at V and 2 bases at J, with 12 bases between the two ends. The CDR3 spans 14 residues. Germline-derived CDR1 and CDR2 are SGHVS and FQNEAQ. CDR3 sequence: CASSPRGKQETQYF. CDR3 nucleotides: TGTGCCAGCAGCCCGAGGGGGAAACAAGAGACCCAGTACTTC.

The chain combines TRBV5-4 with TRBJ1-3; D unresolved. Germline V gene data show CDR1 as SGHNT and CDR2 as YYREEE (reference sequence). The CDR3 runs to 16 residues. The ends were cut back, 4 bases at V and 0 bases at J, with 14 bases in the middle. The CDR3, as DNA: TGTGCCAGCAGCGACCCGGCGGAGAGCTCTGGAAACACCATATATTTT. This sequence encodes CASSDPAESSGNTIYF.

J is TRBJ1-6 and V is TRBV5-4, with D unresolved. V shed 1 base and J shed 14 bases, with 19 bases lying between them. This CDR3 is built from 15 residues. The germline CDR1 and CDR2 sequences are SGHNT and YYREEE (reference sequence). The CDR3 DNA sequence: TGTGCCAGCAGCTTGTACCAGGAACGAAAATTCACCCTCCACTTT. It encodes CASSLYQERKFTLHF. Full variable domain (missing parts from reference TRBV5-4 and TRBJ1-6): ETGVTQSPTHLIKTRGQQVTLRCSSQSGHNTVSWYQQALGQGPQFIFQYYREEENGRGNFPPRFSGLQFPNYSSELNVNALELDDSALYLCASSLYQERKFTLHFGNGTRLTVT.

V usage is TRBV3-1 (or the pseudogene TRBV3-2) and J usage is TRBJ1-2; 7 nucleotides match TRBD1. This CDR3 has 13 residues. The V gene end was trimmed by 4 bases and the J gene end by 4 bases; junction bases not matched to a gene: 3. Per the germline V gene, CDR1 is LGHDT and CDR2 is YNNKEL (reference sequence). The CDR3 region is CASSPGTVYGYTF. CDR3 sequence (DNA): TGTGCCAGCAGCCCTGGGACAGTCTATGGCTACACCTTC.

The chain employs TRBV27 and TRBJ1-3; 8 positions match TRBD1. The CDR3 is 15 residues long. Trimming removed 8 bases from V and 4 bases from J; junction bases left unmatched: 10. CDR1 MNHEY and CDR2 SMNVEV come from the germline V gene (reference sequence). The CDR3 loop reads CASGRIQGGGNTIYF. The CDR3 DNA is TGTGCCAGCGGGCGAATACAGGGGGGGGGAAACACCATATATTTT.

This chain uses TRBV19 with TRBJ1-2; D not resolved. V was trimmed by 6 bases and J by 8 bases, leaving 13 bases between them. The CDR3 has 12 residues. The germline V gene has CDR1 LNHDA and CDR2 SQIVND (reference sequence). The CDR3 bases are TGTGCCAGTAGCTGGCGGCGATGGGGCTACACCTTC. This encodes CASSWRRWGYTF.

The V call is TRBV11-2, the J call TRBJ2-4; TRBD1 matches at 9 bases. The CDR3 is 12 residues long. Germline values: CDR1 SGHAT, CDR2 FQNNGV. The J segment lost 16 bases and the V segment lost 3 bases, leaving 7 bases of the junction unmatched. The CDR3 nucleotides are TGTGCCAGCAGCTTTGGTGGGACAGGGATTTACTTC. Protein: CASSFGGTGIYF.

The gene calls are TRBV2 and TRBJ1-6; D is uncertain. The CDR3 length is 14 residues. The germline V and J ends were trimmed by 3 bases and 7 bases, with 10 bases remaining between them. CDR1 is SNHLY and CDR2 is FYNNEI in the germline V gene. CDR3 in DNA: TGTGCCAGCAGTGACAGCGGGAGGAATTCACCCCTCCACTTT. Its translation: CASSDSGRNSPLHF.

J is TRBJ2-1 and V is TRBV4-3; weak D call: TRBD1 (6 bases). V gave up 4 bases and J gave up 1 base, with 11 bases separating them. Germline assignment: CDR1 LGHNA and CDR2 YSLEER. The CDR3 totals 15 residues. As DNA, the CDR3 is TGCGCCAGCAGCCCAAACAGGGTATCCTACAATGAGCAGTTCTTC. Protein: CASSPNRVSYNEQFF.

The chain couples TRBV5-1 to TRBJ1-2, with D maybe TRBD1 (6 bases). Deletions cut 0 bases from V and 5 bases from J, with 14 bases between. CDR3 length: 15 residues. Germline values: CDR1 SGHRS, CDR2 YFSETQ. CDR3 in amino acids: CASSLVGGGLYGYTF. Here the CDR3 DNA reads TGCGCCAGCAGCTTGGTTGGCGGGGGCTTATATGGCTACACCTTC.

The chain has TRBV5-5 and TRBJ1-1, with a weak D call TRBD1 (5 bases). Germline V gene sequence: CDR1 SGHKS, CDR2 YYEKEE (reference sequence). This CDR3 contains 15 residues. The V gene lost 4 bases and the J gene lost 4 bases, with 17 bases spanning the gap. Written as DNA, the CDR3 is TGTGCCAGCAGCGAGCGGGGACGCCAGTCCACTGAAGCTTTCTTT. Translated: CASSERGRQSTEAFF.

V and J are TRBV7-2 and TRBJ1-5, with D unresolved. V shed 3 bases and J shed 3 bases, with 12 bases lying between them. The germline V gene has CDR1 SGHTA and CDR2 FQGNSA. The CDR3 loop spans 15 amino acids. DNA of the CDR3: TGTGCCAGCAGCTTCGCCGGCAGATACAATCAGCCCCAGCATTTT. This gives the protein CASSFAGRYNQPQHF.

This chain connects TRBV10-3 to TRBJ1-1, with D uncertain. In germline, CDR1 is ENHRY, CDR2 SYGVKD. Trimming removed 6 bases at V and 4 bases at J, with 21 bases between. This CDR3 is 16 amino acids long. The CDR3 loop reads CAISPNIRAEGTEAFF. The CDR3 DNA sequence: TGTGCCATCAGCCCTAATATAAGGGCAGAAGGCACTGAAGCTTTCTTT.

In DNA, the CDR3 is TGTGCCAGCAGTTACTCAGGGGGGGGTCAGCCCCAGCATTTT. Translating it yields CASSYSGGGQPQHF. This chain connects TRBV6-5 to TRBJ1-5; possible D gene TRBD1, 6 bases. Trimming stripped 0 bases from V and 6 bases from J, with 9 bases between. This CDR3 comprises 14 residues. The germline CDR1 and CDR2 sequences are MNHEY and SVGAGI.

The chain couples TRBV15 to TRBJ2-2; D ambiguous. Per the germline V gene, CDR1 is LNHNV and CDR2 is YYDKDF (reference sequence). Trimming shortened V by 5 bases and J by 6 bases, and 16 bases separated the two germline ends. This CDR3 comprises 15 residues. The CDR3 is CATSSVNRAPGELFF. CDR3 in DNA: TGTGCCACCAGCTCAGTAAACCGGGCACCCGGGGAGCTGTTTTTT.

The chain employs TRBV11-3 and TRBJ2-5; D may be TRBD1 or TRBD2 (5 bases each). Between the trimmed V and J ends, which lost 5 bases and 1 base, there was a span of 8 bases. Per the germline V gene, CDR1 is SGHNT and CDR2 is YENEEA. This CDR3 is built from 13 residues. The CDR3 loop reads CASSRDGQETQYF. The CDR3 DNA reads as TGTGCCAGCAGCAGGGACGGCCAAGAGACCCAGTACTTC.

This chain joins TRBV28 and TRBJ1-6, with TRBD1 matching over 8 bases. CDR3 length: 15 residues. J was trimmed by 4 bases and V by 7 bases; bases with no gene match: 6. The germline V gene encodes CDR1 MDHEN and CDR2 SYDVKM. The CDR3 loop is CASTLDRAYNSPLHF. The CDR3, as DNA: TGTGCCAGCACCCTGGACAGGGCTTATAATTCACCCCTCCACTTT.

The chain links TRBV9 to TRBJ1-4; 8 bases map to TRBD1. The CDR3 is made up of 14 amino acids. The V segment lost 5 bases and the J segment 3 bases; nucleotides outside the gene matches: 3. Germline V gene sequence: CDR1 SGDLS, CDR2 YYNGEE. The CDR3 loop reads CASSRQGSNEKLFF. Written as DNA, the CDR3 is TGTGCCAGCAGTCGACAGGGGTCTAATGAAAAACTGTTTTTT.

The V call is TRBV6-5, the J call TRBJ1-2, with D possibly being TRBD1 (6 bases). The CDR3 contains 14 residues. Germline V gene sequence: CDR1 MNHEY, CDR2 SVGAGI. Trimming pared 0 bases from V and 9 bases from J, leaving 14 bases between. The CDR3 coding sequence is TGTGCCAGCAGTTACTCGATAGTACAGGGTAGCTACACCTTC. This gives the protein CASSYSIVQGSYTF.

The chain employs TRBV2 and TRBJ2-7; 12 positions agree with TRBD2. The length of the CDR3 is 14 residues. Germline assignment: CDR1 SNHLY and CDR2 FYNNEI. V lost 4 bases, J lost 7 bases, and 5 bases stayed unmatched. The CDR3 region is CASSGLAGVGEQYF. The CDR3 bases are TGTGCCAGCAGTGGACTAGCGGGAGTGGGTGAGCAGTACTTC.

The J gene is TRBJ1-2, the V gene TRBV7-2; D call uncertain. The CDR3 spans 15 residues. Germline assignment: CDR1 SGHTA and CDR2 FQGNSA. Trimming removed 5 bases from V and 4 bases from J, with 17 bases in between. The CDR3 spells CASSPFSQVGYGYTF. In DNA, the CDR3 is TGTGCCAGCAGCCCTTTCAGTCAGGTCGGCTATGGCTACACCTTC.

This clone was found once. V gene TRBV4-1 combines with J gene TRBJ1-2; TRBD1 might be the D (6 bases). This CDR3 has 14 amino acids. Between the trimmed V and J ends, which lost 0 bases and 6 bases, there was a span of 11 bases. Germline lookup yields CDR1 MGHRA and CDR2 YSYEKL. The CDR3 reads CASSQEDRQNGYTF. CDR3 bases: TGCGCCAGCAGCCAAGAGGACAGACAGAATGGCTACACCTTC.

This rearrangement joins TRBV11-1 to TRBJ1-4, with D possibly being TRBD1 (5 bases). V lost 5 bases and J lost 10, with 17 bases in between. Per the germline V gene, CDR1 is SGHAT and CDR2 is FQDESV (reference sequence). The length of the CDR3 is 14 residues. The CDR3 bases are TGTGCCAGCAGCGAGCGACATAGGGACGGAAAACTGTTTTTT. It yields the protein CASSERHRDGKLFF.

The chain employs TRBV7-9 and TRBJ2-2, with 8 bases that match TRBD2. The CDR3 loop spans 15 amino acids. The germline gives CDR1 SEHNR, CDR2 FQNEAQ (reference sequence). With V trimmed by 8 bases and J by 3 bases, 8 bases remained unmatched. In DNA, the CDR3 is TGTGCCAGCCCCAAGGGGACTAGTGACACCGGGGAGCTGTTTTTT. Translated: CASPKGTSDTGELFF.